The 23 T cell receptor beta chains below were found in one sample sequenced in a study of cytomegalovirus exposure and HLA in healthy donors. Data came from immunoSEQ multiplex PCR; TCRdb stores just in-frame clones and leaves some out. This sample yields 250,000 to 400,000 clones, of which 70% to 90% are seen a single time; around 0.88% belongs to the top ten. The sequenced material came from PBMCs. The receptors originated from a man aged 25-45 years in good health and CMV-seronegative.

The chain combines TRBV18 with TRBJ1-5; 7 nucleotides line up with TRBD1. The CDR3 is 16 residues long. V was clipped by 3 bases and J by 7 bases; unmatched bases: 12. CDR1 is KGHSH, CDR2 LQKENI, per germline. The DNA of the CDR3 is TGTGCCAGCTCACCGACTGCCCGACAGGGCGGGCAGCCCCAGCATTTT. It encodes CASSPTARQGGQPQHF.

The chain carries TRBV4-1 and TRBJ2-3; 8 bases are shared with TRBD1. Germline V gene sequence: CDR1 MGHRA, CDR2 YSYEKL. J was trimmed by 6 bases and V by 4 bases; bases with no gene match: 9. The CDR3 is made up of 15 amino acids. The CDR3 is CASSRLTGGTDTQYF. The CDR3 DNA reads TGCGCCAGCAGCCGCCTTACAGGGGGTACTGATACGCAGTATTTT.

The chain is built from TRBV27 and TRBJ1-1; D possibly corresponds to TRBD1 (6 bases). CDR3 length: 15 amino acids. V lost 7 bases to trimming and J lost 0 bases, with 15 bases between them. Germline-derived CDR1 and CDR2 are MNHEY and SMNVEV (reference sequence). CDR3: CASILTGTMNTEAFF. The CDR3 nucleotides are TGTGCCAGCATCCTAACCGGGACAATGAACACTGAAGCTTTCTTT.

The chain is built from TRBV7-6 and TRBJ1-6; D not certain. V dropped 1 base and J dropped 9 bases, with 13 bases sitting between them. Germline assignment: CDR1 SGHVS and CDR2 FNYEAQ. There are 15 residues in the CDR3. CDR3 nucleotide sequence: TGTGCCAGCAGCTTAGTGTCCGGGTTGGGTTCACCCCTCCACTTT. Translating gives CASSLVSGLGSPLHF.

The J gene is TRBJ1-5, the V gene TRBV5-4; D possibly corresponds to TRBD1 (5 bases). Trimming pared 4 bases from V and 0 bases from J, leaving 11 bases between. Germline V gene sequence: CDR1 SGHNT, CDR2 YYREEE (reference sequence). This CDR3 is 15 amino acids long. The CDR3 reads CASSPGGDSNQPQHF. The CDR3 nucleotides are TGTGCCAGCAGCCCGGGGGGGGATAGCAATCAGCCCCAGCATTTT. Looking up the rest from reference TRBV5-4 and TRBJ1-5 gives the full variable domain: ETGVTQSPTHLIKTRGQQVTLRCSSQSGHNTVSWYQQALGQGPQFIFQYYREEENGRGNFPPRFSGLQFPNYSSELNVNALELDDSALYLCASSPGGDSNQPQHFGDGTRLSIL.

The V gene is TRBV18, the J gene TRBJ1-6; tentatively, D is TRBD1 (6 bases). The V gene's germline CDR1 is KGHSH and CDR2 LQKENI. The CDR3 is made up of 15 amino acids. V was trimmed by 3 bases and J by 7 bases, leaving 13 bases between them. Written as DNA, the CDR3 is TGTGCCAGCTCACCCGACAGGATCGGCAATTCACCCCTCCACTTT. It yields the protein CASSPDRIGNSPLHF.

Only one count was recorded for this clone. J is TRBJ1-5 and V is TRBV5-7; D may be TRBD1 (6 bases). TRBV5-7 is sorted into the ORF group, with uncertain function. This CDR3 spans 15 amino acids. V was clipped by 0 bases and J by 4 bases, with 11 bases between them. The CDR3 bases are TGTGCCAGCAGCTTGGAGGGGGATCCTAATCAGCCCCAGCATTTT. Amino acids: CASSLEGDPNQPQHF.

V and J are TRBV6-5 and TRBJ2-2; 9 bases match TRBD1. There are 14 residues in the CDR3. J lost 9 bases, V lost 6 bases, and 8 bases had no gene match. Per the germline V gene, CDR1 is MNHEY and CDR2 is SVGAGI. The CDR3 DNA reads TGTGCCAGCAGCCGGGACAGGGCTATCCGGGAGCTGTTTTTT. Translated, it gives CASSRDRAIRELFF.

The chain carries TRBV11-2 and TRBJ2-2; 8 bases agree with TRBD2. Looked up from germline, CDR1 is SGHAT and CDR2 is FQNNGV. With V trimmed by 2 bases and J by 4 bases, 12 bases remained unmatched. The CDR3 has 18 amino acids. The CDR3 sequence is CASSLMAGGPSGTGELFF. CDR3 DNA sequence: TGTGCCAGCAGCTTAATGGCGGGGGGTCCTTCGGGCACCGGGGAGCTGTTTTTT.

The chain carries TRBV6-5 and TRBJ2-5; no clear D gene. The V end lost 7 bases, the J end lost 5 bases, and 11 bases lay between the germline ends. This CDR3 spans 12 amino acids. Germline-derived CDR1 and CDR2 are MNHEY and SVGAGI. This CDR3 is CASTKTRETQYF. The CDR3 bases are TGTGCCAGCACCAAAACCAGGGAGACCCAGTACTTC.

This chain connects TRBV30 to TRBJ2-3; no definite D call. V was cut by 1 base and J by 4 bases, with 9 bases left in between. The germline gives CDR1 GTSNPN, CDR2 SVGIG (reference sequence). This CDR3 is built from 13 residues. The CDR3 bases are TGTGCCTGGAGTGCATTAGCCGCAGATACGCAGTATTTT. Translating it yields CAWSALAADTQYF.

This chain links TRBV11-2 with TRBJ1-2; D remains ambiguous. Trimming took 4 bases from V and 8 from J, leaving 11 bases between them. CDR3 length equals 12 residues. Germline V gives CDR1 SGHAT, CDR2 FQNNGV. The CDR3 reads CASSSLSGGYTF. In DNA, the CDR3 is TGTGCCAGCAGCTCCTTGTCGGGGGGCTACACCTTC.

The chain couples TRBV27 to TRBJ1-4, with D hard to call. This CDR3 contains 15 residues. Looked up from germline, CDR1 is MNHEY and CDR2 is SMNVEV (reference sequence). V was shortened by 0 bases and J by 6 bases, with 11 bases between the two germline ends. CDR3 loop: CASSLSNEADEKLFF. The CDR3, as DNA: TGTGCCAGCAGTTTATCGAACGAGGCGGATGAAAAACTGTTTTTT.

This chain connects TRBV7-9 to TRBJ2-7; TRBD1 is a possible D gene (5 bases). The V gene lost 5 bases and the J gene lost 4 bases, with 9 bases spanning the gap. CDR3 length equals 12 residues. The germline V gene encodes CDR1 SEHNR and CDR2 FQNEAQ (reference sequence). The CDR3 DNA sequence: TGTGCCAGCAGCGGACAACCTTACGAGCAGTACTTC. As protein: CASSGQPYEQYF. The complete variable domain, with remaining parts taken from reference TRBV7-9 and TRBJ2-7, reads DTGVSQNPRHKITKRGQNVTFRCDPISEHNRLYWYRQTLGQGPEFLTYFQNEAQLEKSRLLSDRFSAERPKGSFSTLEIQRTEQGDSAMYLCASSGQPYEQYFGPGTRLTVT.

V usage is TRBV4-3 and J usage is TRBJ2-1, with D perhaps TRBD2 (5 bases). This CDR3 is 13 amino acids long. Germline values: CDR1 LGHNA, CDR2 YSLEER. Between the trimmed V and J ends, which lost 4 bases and 10 bases, there was a span of 14 bases. CDR3 nucleotides: TGCGCCAGCAGCCCTTGGTCGGGGATCGAGCAGTTCTTC. This codes for CASSPWSGIEQFF.

The chain joins TRBV27 to TRBJ2-7, with 7 bases identical to TRBD1. Unmatched junction bases numbered 2, after V lost 6 bases and J lost 0 bases. This CDR3 region has 13 residues. The germline V gene encodes CDR1 MNHEY and CDR2 SMNVEV (reference sequence). DNA for the CDR3: TGTGCCAGCAGACGGGACAGCTCCTACGAGCAGTACTTC. Protein sequence: CASRRDSSYEQYF.

This chain joins TRBV2 and TRBJ2-1, with 9 bases fitting TRBD2. This CDR3 is 15 amino acids long. Germline V lookup: CDR1 SNHLY, CDR2 FYNNEI. The V segment lost 5 bases and the J segment 7 bases; nucleotides outside the gene matches: 9. CDR3 nucleotides: TGTGCCAGCAGTCGGCGGGGGGGTAGCAGGAATGAGCAGTTCTTC. Protein: CASSRRGGSRNEQFF.

V and J are TRBV6-5 and TRBJ2-7, with D perhaps matching TRBD1 (6 bases). V lost 6 bases and J lost 3, with 18 bases in between. The CDR3 is 15 amino acids. Germline V CDR1 and CDR2: MNHEY, SVGAGI. The CDR3 reads CASSWTEGTNYEQYF. The CDR3 DNA reads as TGTGCCAGCAGCTGGACGGAAGGGACAAACTACGAGCAGTACTTC.

The chain uses TRBV6-5 and TRBJ1-2; 8 bases map to TRBD1. The V and J ends lost 5 bases and 8 bases, in that order; junction bases with no gene match: 7. The CDR3 is made up of 13 amino acids. Germline V gives CDR1 MNHEY, CDR2 SVGAGI. In nucleotides, the CDR3 is TGTGCCAGCAGTCAAGGACAGGGTTTCGGCTACACCTTC. It specifies CASSQGQGFGYTF.

This clone appeared once. This rearrangement joins TRBV27 to TRBJ2-2, with D possibly matching TRBD1 (6 bases). Germline CDR1 reads MNHEY; CDR2 reads SMNVEV (reference sequence). V shed 5 bases and J shed 4 bases, with 17 bases lying between them. The CDR3 runs to 16 residues. The DNA for the CDR3 is TGTGCCAGCAGTGGTATTCAGGGGTTTAGCACCGGGGAGCTGTTTTTT. Its protein product is CASSGIQGFSTGELFF.

The rearrangement uses TRBV19 and TRBJ2-7, with 10 positions matching TRBD1. The CDR3 extends over 15 amino acids. Germline-derived CDR1 and CDR2 are LNHDA and SQIVND (reference sequence). The V gene end was trimmed by 5 bases and the J gene end by 10 bases; junction bases not matched to a gene: 14. CDR3 residues: CASSARGTGDPPQYF. The CDR3 DNA reads TGTGCCAGTAGTGCCCGCGGGACAGGGGACCCTCCCCAGTACTTC.

The chain employs TRBV6-1 and TRBJ2-5; D not resolved. Deletions cut 6 bases from V and 5 bases from J, with 7 bases between. In germline, CDR1 is MNHNS, CDR2 SASEGT. CDR3 length equals 11 residues. The CDR3 sequence is CASSRLETQYF. In DNA form, the CDR3 reads TGTGCCAGCAGCCGACTGGAGACCCAGTACTTC.

J is TRBJ1-1 and V is TRBV28; 7 bases map to TRBD1. After removal of 5 bases from V and 1 base from J, the junction contained 7 bases not matched to a gene. The CDR3 is made up of 15 amino acids. CDR1 and CDR2 (germline): MDHEN, SYDVKM. CDR3 in amino acids: CASSTLGQTNTEAFF. In DNA form, the CDR3 reads TGTGCCAGCAGTACCCTGGGACAGACGAACACTGAAGCTTTCTTT.